The clone carrying this T cell receptor (beta chain) has just one count. Its antigen is currently unknown. Libraries were prepared by immunoSEQ multiplex PCR; TCRdb keeps only in-frame clonotypes and omits some of them. The sample has around 42,000 clones; 88% are singletons. This CDR3 comprises 15 residues. Germline assignment: CDR1 SGHRS and CDR2 YFSETQ. The trim removed 0 bases at V and 3 bases at J, leaving 3 bases unmatched. This sample was included in a study of T cells in narcolepsy. Regarding the study as a whole: Comparing one patient's CSF and blood CD4+ clonotypes highlighted HCRT- and TRIB2-specific autoreactive clonotypes.

The gene calls are TRBV5-1 and TRBJ2-7, with TRBD1 matching over 10 bases. Sequencing was done on a sample of CD45RA- memory CD4+ T cells from PBMCs. This sequence originates from a human donor with narcolepsy. The CDR3 DNA reads as TGCGCCAGCAGCTTGGGCGGGACAGGGGACTACGAGCAGTACTTC. Translation gives CASSLGGTGDYEQYF.